This is a list of T cell receptor beta chains from one sample in a study of shared clonotypes between healthy human individuals. Produced via immunoSEQ multiplex PCR; TCRdb's table is partial and in-frame only. Among 450,000 to 500,000 clones, about 72% were seen once, and the ten largest hold around 12%. Sequences were obtained from PBMCs. All receptors derive from a woman aged 40-49 years in good health. Some clones in this sample may be carry-over from other donors' samples. Each CDR3 is given without its conserved first and last residue. The order of the fields is V gene, CDR3 protein.

TRBV4-1,ASSQDHNYGYT
TRBV18,ASSPQGQSYNEQF
TRBV11-2,ASSLYAGNTIY
TRBV29-1,SVEAAGNTIY
TRBV5-4,ASSLSVSGTGDGYT
TRBV7-9,ASSPYRTDSSGANVLT
TRBV6-1,EWTVNEQF
TRBV19,ASRTSGRDEQF
TRBV29-1,SVAYRAGGAF
TRBV19,ASSRRQENTEAF